This T cell receptor beta chain is drawn from a study of response to subunit inactivated influenza vaccine. A remark on this clonotype: Its antigen is not known.

MiXCR, run by TCRdb on the RT-PCR reads, gives a single entry per CDR3 protein. The table includes about 700,000 distinct CDR3 sequences, approximately 15% detected once. The CDR3 is 16 amino acids. Germline V lookup: CDR1 ENHRY, CDR2 SYGVKD. Trimming pared 0 bases from V and 0 bases from J, leaving 10 bases between. Notes on the study in general: Authors suggested few new T cells are recruited by each seasonal influenza vaccination.

The sample here was PBMCs from blood, taken around 14 days before vaccination. This clonotype originated in a man aged 50 or older who received an inactivated influenza vaccine. This chain connects TRBV10-3 to TRBJ2-3, with D possibly being TRBD2 (6 bases). DNA for the CDR3: TGTGCCATCAGTGAGTCGATGGCGGGAAGCACAGATACGCAGTATTTT. Its translation: CAISESMAGSTDTQYF.